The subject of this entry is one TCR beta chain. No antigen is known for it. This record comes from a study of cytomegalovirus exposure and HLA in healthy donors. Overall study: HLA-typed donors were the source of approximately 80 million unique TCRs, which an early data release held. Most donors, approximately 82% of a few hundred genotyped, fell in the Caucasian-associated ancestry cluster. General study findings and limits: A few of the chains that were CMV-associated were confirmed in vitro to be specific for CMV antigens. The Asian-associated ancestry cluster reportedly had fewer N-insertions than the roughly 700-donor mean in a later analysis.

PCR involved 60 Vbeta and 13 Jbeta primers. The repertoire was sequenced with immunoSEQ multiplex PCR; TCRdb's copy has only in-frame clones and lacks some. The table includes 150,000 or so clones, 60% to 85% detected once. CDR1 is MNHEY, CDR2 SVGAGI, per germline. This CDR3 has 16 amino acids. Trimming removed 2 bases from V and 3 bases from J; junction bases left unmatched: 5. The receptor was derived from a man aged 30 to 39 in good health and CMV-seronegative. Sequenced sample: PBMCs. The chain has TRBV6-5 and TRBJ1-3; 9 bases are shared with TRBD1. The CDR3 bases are TGTGCCAGCAGTTACGTTACAGGGGGCCGTGGAAACACCATATATTTT. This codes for CASSYVTGGRGNTIYF.